The source of this T cell receptor (beta chain) is a study of CD8 T cells in ankylosing spondylitis. This clonotype was recorded a few times. The antigen is not known. Study-wide results and limits: Reactive arthritis synovial fluid and blood were previously reported to contain some motif variants. Disease-associated clonotypes exhibited CD8+ identity and were relatively infrequent in peripheral blood. As reported, disease-linked clones showed significant enrichment in matched ankylosing spondylitis synovial fluid. A TCR beta motif of 8 or 9 highly homologous variants appeared characteristic of ankylosing spondylitis blood.

V was pared by 0 bases and J by 4 bases, with 16 bases between. CDR1 SGHKS and CDR2 YYEKEE come from the germline V gene (reference sequence). The CDR3 totals 16 residues. Library preparation for TCR beta used quantitative 5'-RACE with molecular barcodes. TCRdb independently ran MiXCR on the 5' RACE reads; one entry per CDR3 protein. The table has 500,000 to 550,000 distinct CDR3 sequences, roughly an eighth seen once; the top ten hold 6.8%. What was sequenced was blood, either unsorted or a sorted T cell fraction (not recorded which). The chain has TRBV5-5 and TRBJ2-5; perhaps TRBD1 as D (6 bases). The TCR was taken from a male donor with ankylosing spondylitis. As DNA, the CDR3 is TGTGCCAGCAGCTTGGTGGGGACACCATATCGAGAGACCCAGTACTTC. This gives the protein CASSLVGTPYRETQYF.